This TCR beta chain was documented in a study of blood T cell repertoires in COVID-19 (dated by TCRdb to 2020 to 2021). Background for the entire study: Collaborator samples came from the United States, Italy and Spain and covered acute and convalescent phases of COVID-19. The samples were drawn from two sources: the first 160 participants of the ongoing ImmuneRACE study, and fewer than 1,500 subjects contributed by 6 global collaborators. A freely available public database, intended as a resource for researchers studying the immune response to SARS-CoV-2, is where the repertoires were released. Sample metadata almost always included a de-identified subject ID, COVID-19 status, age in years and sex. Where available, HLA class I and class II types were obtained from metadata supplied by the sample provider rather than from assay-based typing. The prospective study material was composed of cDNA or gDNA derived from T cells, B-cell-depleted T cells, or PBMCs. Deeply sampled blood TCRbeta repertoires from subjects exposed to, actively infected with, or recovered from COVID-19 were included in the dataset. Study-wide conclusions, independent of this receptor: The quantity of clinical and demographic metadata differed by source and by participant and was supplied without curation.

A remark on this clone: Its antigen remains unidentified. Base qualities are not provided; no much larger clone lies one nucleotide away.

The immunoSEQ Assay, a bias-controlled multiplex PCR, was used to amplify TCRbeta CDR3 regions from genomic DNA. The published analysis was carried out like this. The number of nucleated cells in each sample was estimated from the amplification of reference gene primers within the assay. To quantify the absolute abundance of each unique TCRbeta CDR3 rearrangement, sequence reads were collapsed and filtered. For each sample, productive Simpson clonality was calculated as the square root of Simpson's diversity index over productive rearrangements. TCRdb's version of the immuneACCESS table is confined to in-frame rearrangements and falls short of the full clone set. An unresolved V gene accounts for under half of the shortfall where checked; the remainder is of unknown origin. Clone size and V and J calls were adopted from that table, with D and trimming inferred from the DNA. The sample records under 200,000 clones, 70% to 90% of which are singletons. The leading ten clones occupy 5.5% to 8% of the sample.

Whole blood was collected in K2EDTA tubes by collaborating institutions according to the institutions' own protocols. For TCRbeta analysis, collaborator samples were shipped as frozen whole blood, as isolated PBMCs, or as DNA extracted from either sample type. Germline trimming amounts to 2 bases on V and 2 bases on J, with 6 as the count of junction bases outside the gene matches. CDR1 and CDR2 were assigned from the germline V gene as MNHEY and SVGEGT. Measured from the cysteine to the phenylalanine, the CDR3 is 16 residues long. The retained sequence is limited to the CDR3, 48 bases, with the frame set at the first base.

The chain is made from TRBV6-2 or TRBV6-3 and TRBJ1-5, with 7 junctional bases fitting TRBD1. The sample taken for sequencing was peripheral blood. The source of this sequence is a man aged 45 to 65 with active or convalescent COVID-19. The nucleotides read TGTGCCAGCAGTTACCCGACAGGGCTGGGCAATCAGCCCCAGCATTTT. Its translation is CASSYPTGLGNQPQHF.